These 27 T cell receptor beta chains came from one sample sequenced in a study of blood T cells in healthy people across ages. A second PCR, run for about 6 to 12 cycles, used a sample-barcoded 5' primer plus a J-beta primer mix. TCRdb independently ran MiXCR on the 5' RACE reads; one entry per CDR3 protein. Of about 1.8 million distinct CDR3 sequences listed, about 50% are singletons. The material sequenced was blood. These receptors all stem from a woman aged 35 to 49 in good health.

DNA for the CDR3: TGTGCCATCAAGGGGAGCACAGATACGCAGTATTTT. Encoded protein: CAIKGSTDTQYF. This chain joins TRBV10-3 and TRBJ2-3; D may be TRBD1 (5 bases). Germline V gene sequence: CDR1 ENHRY, CDR2 SYGVKD. Trimming stripped 7 bases from V and 0 bases from J, with 5 bases between. This CDR3 spans 12 amino acids.

The chain is built from TRBV20-1 and TRBJ1-4; 8 bases are shared with TRBD1. Germline-derived CDR1 and CDR2 are DFQATT and SNEGSKA (reference sequence). CDR3 length: 14 residues. Trimming took 8 bases from V and 0 from J; bases not matched to a gene: 5. CDR3 bases: TGCAGTTCAACAGGGGGGGCAACTAATGAAAAACTGTTTTTT. Translated, it gives CSSTGGATNEKLFF.

The V and J genes are TRBV20-1 and TRBJ2-1; D is ambiguous. The V end lost 0 bases, the J end lost 8 bases, and 11 bases lay between the germline ends. This CDR3 has 13 amino acids. Germline loops: CDR1 DFQATT, CDR2 SNEGSKA (reference sequence). The CDR3 region is CSAREGVLDEQFF. The DNA of the CDR3 is TGCAGTGCTAGAGAAGGAGTCTTGGATGAGCAGTTCTTC.

V gene TRBV7-9 combines with J gene TRBJ2-1; D uncertain. V was trimmed by 1 base and J by 7 bases, leaving 11 bases between them. Per germline, CDR1 SEHNR and CDR2 FQNEAQ (reference sequence). The CDR3 extends over 14 amino acids. CDR3 coding DNA: TGTGCCAGCAGCTTAGAGCAGCCCCGAAATGAGCAGTTCTTC. Translated: CASSLEQPRNEQFF.

V and J are TRBV4-3 and TRBJ1-2, with 7 bases lining up with TRBD1. Unmatched junction bases numbered 11, after V lost 3 bases and J lost 7 bases. The CDR3 runs 15 residues. Germline values: CDR1 LGHNA, CDR2 YSLEER. CDR3 residues: CASSHVSGTVSGYTF. The CDR3 DNA reads as TGCGCCAGCAGCCATGTTTCCGGGACAGTGAGTGGCTACACCTTC.

The chain combines TRBV4-2 with TRBJ2-1; possible D gene TRBD2, 7 bases. This CDR3 has 18 residues. Germline CDR1 is LGHNA and CDR2 is YNFKEQ. Trimming removed 2 bases at V and 1 base at J, with 18 bases between. The CDR3, as DNA: TGTGCCAGCAGCCAAAAGCCTGTAGGGGGGGTGTCCTACAATGAGCAGTTCTTC. Its translation is CASSQKPVGGVSYNEQFF.

This sequence joins TRBV12-3 or TRBV12-4 and TRBJ1-6, with 7 bases matching TRBD1. Germline trimming cut 6 bases from V and 10 bases from J; bases unmatched to any gene: 12. The CDR3 is 15 residues long. The DNA of the CDR3 is TGTGCCAGCAGGTTACAGGGGACGACAGGGTCACCCCTCCACTTT. Amino acids: CASRLQGTTGSPLHF.

V usage is TRBV10-3 and J usage is TRBJ1-5, with a weak D call TRBD1 (5 bases). The V end was cut by 6 bases, the J end by 5 bases, with 8 bases between. This CDR3 has 12 residues. Germline V CDR1 and CDR2: ENHRY, SYGVKD. The CDR3 spells CAISPTDQPQHF. The CDR3 nucleotides read TGTGCCATCAGCCCGACAGATCAGCCCCAGCATTTT.

In regard to this clonotype: Sequence at one end of the junction differs from germline and may be a read error. The chain links TRBV9 to TRBJ2-1, with D perhaps matching TRBD1 (7 bases). The germline CDR1 and CDR2 sequences are SGDLS and YYNGEE. This CDR3 is built from 17 residues. As DNA, the CDR3 is TGTGCCAGCAGCTCTAGCTCAGGGGGACTTAAAAACAATGAACAGTTCTTC. This codes for CASSSSSGGLKNNEQFF. The entire variable domain, with the rest obtained from reference TRBV9 and TRBJ2-1, is as follows: DSGVTQTPKHLITATGQRVTLRCSPRSGDLSVYWYQQSLDQGLQFLIQYYNGEERAKGNILERFSAQQFPDLHSELNLSSLELGDSALYFCASSSSSGGLKNNEQFFGPGTRLTVL.

This clonotype was seen ten or more times. The genes are TRBV28 and TRBJ2-7, with no clear D. The CDR3 length is 11 residues. Trimming stripped 6 bases from V and 3 bases from J, with 6 bases between. Germline V lookup: CDR1 MDHEN, CDR2 SYDVKM. CDR3 residues: CASRINYEQYF. DNA of the CDR3: TGTGCCAGCAGAATAAACTACGAGCAGTACTTC.

The V and J genes are TRBV6-6 and TRBJ1-5, with 7 bases matching TRBD1. The V segment lost 6 bases and the J segment 2 bases; nucleotides outside the gene matches: 10. The CDR3 totals 16 residues. The germline CDR1 and CDR2 sequences are MNHNY and SVGAGI (reference sequence). The CDR3 spells CASRSQGSGGNQPQHF. In DNA, the CDR3 is TGTGCCAGCAGGTCACAGGGGTCCGGGGGCAATCAGCCCCAGCATTTT.

This chain links TRBV29-1 with TRBJ2-1, with 7 bases fitting TRBD1. The germline V gene encodes CDR1 SQVTM and CDR2 ANQGSEA. CDR3 length: 15 amino acids. Trimming removed 7 bases from V and 7 bases from J; junction bases left unmatched: 16. CDR3 nucleotide sequence: TGCAGCGCCATGGGGAAACAGGGGAAGTGGAATGAGCAGTTCTTC. Translating it yields CSAMGKQGKWNEQFF.

V is TRBV20-1 and J is TRBJ2-3, with D possibly matching TRBD2 (6 bases). Trimming took 6 bases from V and 4 from J, leaving 17 bases between them. The CDR3 has 14 amino acids. CDR1 and CDR2 (germline): DFQATT, SNEGSKA (reference sequence). The DNA for the CDR3 is TGCAGTGCCCCACCGGGGGAGGACGCAGATACGCAGTATTTT. Protein sequence: CSAPPGEDADTQYF.

This clonotype occurred a few times. The rearrangement links TRBV7-6 to TRBJ1-4; D gene uncertain. Between the trimmed V and J ends, which lost 8 bases and 5 bases, there was a span of 9 bases. CDR1 and CDR2 (germline): SGHVS, FNYEAQ. The CDR3 extends over 12 amino acids. In DNA form, the CDR3 reads TGTGCCAGCTCGGGCAGGAATGAAAAACTGTTTTTT. Its protein product is CASSGRNEKLFF.

The rearrangement uses TRBV7-2 and TRBJ2-1; 8 bases agree with TRBD2. Germline CDR1 and CDR2: SGHTA and FQGNSA. The CDR3 totals 18 residues. J gave up 4 bases and V 1 base, and 12 bases lay outside the gene matches. The CDR3 region is CASSLVGGGGRVYNEQFF. The CDR3 nucleotides are TGTGCCAGCAGCTTAGTTGGTGGCGGGGGGCGAGTTTACAATGAGCAGTTCTTC.

This clonotype was seen a few times. The chain recombines TRBV15 with TRBJ2-6; no firm D call. The V gene's germline CDR1 is LNHNV and CDR2 YYDKDF (reference sequence). V lost 0 bases to trimming and J lost 0 bases, with 6 bases between them. This CDR3 is 16 amino acids long. CDR3 protein: CATSRDLISGANVLTF. The CDR3 DNA reads as TGTGCCACCAGCAGAGATTTAATCTCTGGGGCCAACGTCCTGACTTTC.

The genes are TRBV11-2 and TRBJ2-7, with D perhaps TRBD2 (5 bases). The V and J ends lost 1 base and 2 bases respectively, with 18 bases between them. This CDR3 comprises 17 residues. The germline gives CDR1 SGHAT, CDR2 FQNNGV. CDR3: CASSLVWERLPTYEQYF. CDR3 coding DNA: TGTGCCAGCAGCTTAGTGTGGGAGAGACTGCCTACCTACGAGCAGTACTTC. Full variable domain (rest looked up from reference TRBV11-2 and TRBJ2-7): EAGVAQSPRYKIIEKRQSVAFWCNPISGHATLYWYQQILGQGPKLLIQFQNNGVVDDSQLPKDRFSAERLKGVDSTLKIQPAKLEDSAVYLCASSLVWERLPTYEQYFGPGTRLTVT.

This rearrangement joins TRBV19 to TRBJ2-7; 7 positions match TRBD2. J was trimmed by 11 bases and V by 8 bases; bases with no gene match: 12. There are 12 residues in the CDR3. Germline V lookup: CDR1 LNHDA, CDR2 SQIVND (reference sequence). DNA of the CDR3: TGTGCCAGTCCCGGGGGGACTCCGGGGGAGTACTTC. Its protein product is CASPGGTPGEYF.

J is TRBJ1-1 and V is TRBV6-6; unclear D gene. Germline assignment: CDR1 MNHNY and CDR2 SVGAGI (reference sequence). Trimming took 5 bases from V and 8 from J, leaving 15 bases between them. CDR3 length equals 13 residues. The CDR3 DNA reads as TGTGCCAGCAGTCCCTACGGGGTTTGGGAAGCTTTCTTT. Its translation is CASSPYGVWEAFF.

The V gene is TRBV15, the J gene TRBJ2-4, with D possibly being TRBD1 or TRBD2 (6 bases each). Trimming pared 0 bases from V and 7 bases from J, leaving 13 bases between. CDR3 length: 15 residues. Germline V gene data show CDR1 as LNHNV and CDR2 as YYDKDF (reference sequence). CDR3 bases: TGTGCCACCAGCAGAGAGGGAACAGGGAGGAACATTCAGTACTTC. Translating gives CATSREGTGRNIQYF.

This clonotype was detected once. The junction differs from germline at one of its ends, possibly a read error. The V call is TRBV4-2, the J call TRBJ2-1; D is unclear. Per germline, CDR1 LGHNA and CDR2 YNFKEQ. This CDR3 has 15 amino acids. The CDR3 reads CTSSQAASSYNEQFF. The CDR3 nucleotides are TGTACCAGCAGCCAAGCTGCGAGCTCCTACAATGAGCAGTTCTTC.

This chain connects TRBV6-4 to TRBJ2-3, with 12 bases lining up with TRBD2. V dropped 0 bases and J dropped 4; count of bases not matched to a gene: 2. Looked up from germline, CDR1 is MRHNA and CDR2 is SNTAGT. The CDR3 runs 16 residues. The CDR3 sequence is CASSDSASGGADTQYF. The CDR3 DNA reads TGTGCCAGCAGTGACTCGGCTAGCGGGGGGGCAGATACGCAGTATTTT.

On this clonotype itself: One end of the junction is discordant with germline, which a read error may explain. The chain has TRBV12-3 or TRBV12-4 and TRBJ2-1; TRBD1 matches 7 bases. The CDR3 runs to 13 residues. In nucleotides, the CDR3 is TGTGCCAGCGACAGACAGGGCTACGATGAGCAGTTCTTC. Protein product: CASDRQGYDEQFF.

This clonotype occurred a few times. The J gene is TRBJ2-1, the V gene TRBV29-1, with TRBD2 matching over 8 bases. From germline, CDR1 is SQVTM and CDR2 ANQGSEA. The CDR3 runs to 13 residues. With V trimmed by 5 bases and J by 4 bases, 4 bases remained unmatched. CDR3 in amino acids: CSVRGGTYNEQFF. CDR3 nucleotide sequence: TGCAGCGTTCGCGGGGGGACATACAATGAGCAGTTCTTC.

Remarks on this clonotype: One end of the junction varies from germline; a read error may be responsible. The chain is built from TRBV19 and TRBJ2-5; no clear D. This CDR3 region has 12 residues. CDR1 and CDR2 from the germline V gene are LNHDA and SQIVND (reference sequence). The CDR3 coding sequence is TGTGCCAGTCGTATGCTGGGGGAGACCCAGTACTTC. Encoded protein: CASRMLGETQYF.

This chain connects TRBV29-1 to TRBJ2-4, with TRBD2 identical over 10 bases. The better agreement between TRBJ2-7 and the DNA end casts doubt on the J call. The CDR3 extends over 17 amino acids. CDR1 is SQVTM and CDR2 is ANQGSEA in the germline V gene. Here the CDR3 DNA reads TGCAGCGTTGTATCTAGCGGGGGAACCCAAACATACTACGAGCAGTACTTC. This translates into CSVVSSGGTQTYYEQYF.

The V call is TRBV28, the J call TRBJ2-1; 12 bases line up with TRBD1. The length of the CDR3 is 17 residues. J was trimmed by 7 bases and V by 8 bases; bases with no gene match: 15. Germline CDR1 and CDR2: MDHEN and SYDVKM. CDR3 sequence reads: CASHGLGTGGAGNEQFF. For the CDR3, the DNA is TGTGCCAGCCACGGACTGGGGACAGGGGGCGCGGGGAATGAGCAGTTCTTC. The whole variable domain, filled in from reference TRBV28 and TRBJ2-1, reads DVKVTQSSRYLVKRTGEKVFLECVQDMDHENMFWYRQDPGLGLRLIYFSYDVKMKEKGDIPEGYSVSREKKERFSLILESASTNQTSMYLCASHGLGTGGAGNEQFFGPGTRLTVL.